This T cell receptor beta chain stems from a study of blood T cell repertoires in COVID-19. Study-wide background: Acute and convalescent COVID-19 specimens originated in the United States, Italy and Spain.

In the study's own analysis: It was from reference gene primer amplification that nucleated cell counts were estimated. The protocol was immunoSEQ multiplex PCR, while the TCRdb copy is restricted to in-frame clones and leaves out a portion. That table supplies the V and J calls and clone size; D and trimming were determined from the DNA. The sample contains around 200,000 clones, approximately 84% of which appear only once. CDR3 length equals 13 residues. Trimming removed 4 bases from V and 2 bases from J, with 8 bases in between. Germline lookup yields CDR1 KGHSH and CDR2 LQKENI. Sequenced material: peripheral blood. The chain recombines TRBV18 with TRBJ1-1, with D maybe TRBD1 (5 bases). The receptor was isolated from a man aged 50-60 years with acute or convalescent COVID-19. The CDR3 region is CASSRDSNTEAFF. DNA for the CDR3: TGTGCCAGCTCACGTGACAGCAACACTGAAGCTTTCTTT.